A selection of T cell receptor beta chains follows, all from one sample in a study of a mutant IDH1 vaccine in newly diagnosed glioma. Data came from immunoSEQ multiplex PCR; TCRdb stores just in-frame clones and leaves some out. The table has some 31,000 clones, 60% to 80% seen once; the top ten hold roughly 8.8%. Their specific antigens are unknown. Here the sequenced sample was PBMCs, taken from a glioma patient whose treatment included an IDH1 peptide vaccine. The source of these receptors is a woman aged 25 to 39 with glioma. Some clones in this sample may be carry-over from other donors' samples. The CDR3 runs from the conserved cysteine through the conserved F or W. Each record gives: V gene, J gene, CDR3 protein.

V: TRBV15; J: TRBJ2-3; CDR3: CATSRDHADTQYF
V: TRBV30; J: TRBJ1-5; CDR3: CAWAAGVYNQPQHF
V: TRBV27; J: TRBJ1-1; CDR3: CASSLGNMNTEAFF
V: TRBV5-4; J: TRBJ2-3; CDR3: CASSLGLAGGPSDTQYF
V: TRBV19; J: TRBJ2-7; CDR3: CASSISGTAPYEQYF
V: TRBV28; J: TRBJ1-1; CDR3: CASSPTRRGNTEAFF
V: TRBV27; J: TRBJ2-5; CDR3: CASSLLVPVEETQYF
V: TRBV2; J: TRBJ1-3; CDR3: CATPPVSGNTIYF
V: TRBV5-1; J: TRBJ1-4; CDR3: CASSDGTSTEKLFF
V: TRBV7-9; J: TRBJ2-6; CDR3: CASRLATTVGSSGANVLTF
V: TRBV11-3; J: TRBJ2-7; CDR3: CASSPGDNYEQYF
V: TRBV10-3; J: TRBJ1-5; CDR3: CAISDSGTGDNQPQHF
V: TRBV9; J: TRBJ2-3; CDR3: CASSVVLADTQYF
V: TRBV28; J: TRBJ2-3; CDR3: CASSFVLAGEGDTQYF
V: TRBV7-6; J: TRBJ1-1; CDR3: CASSPVVTEAFF
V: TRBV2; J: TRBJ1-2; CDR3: CASSEVSTGGYGYTF
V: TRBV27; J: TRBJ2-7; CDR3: CASSFWGLTSTYEQYF
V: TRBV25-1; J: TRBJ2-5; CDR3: CASSGQVVGETQYF
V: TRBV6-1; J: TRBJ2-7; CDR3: CASSGEGAYEQYF
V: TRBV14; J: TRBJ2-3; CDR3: CASSQGRIGAQYF